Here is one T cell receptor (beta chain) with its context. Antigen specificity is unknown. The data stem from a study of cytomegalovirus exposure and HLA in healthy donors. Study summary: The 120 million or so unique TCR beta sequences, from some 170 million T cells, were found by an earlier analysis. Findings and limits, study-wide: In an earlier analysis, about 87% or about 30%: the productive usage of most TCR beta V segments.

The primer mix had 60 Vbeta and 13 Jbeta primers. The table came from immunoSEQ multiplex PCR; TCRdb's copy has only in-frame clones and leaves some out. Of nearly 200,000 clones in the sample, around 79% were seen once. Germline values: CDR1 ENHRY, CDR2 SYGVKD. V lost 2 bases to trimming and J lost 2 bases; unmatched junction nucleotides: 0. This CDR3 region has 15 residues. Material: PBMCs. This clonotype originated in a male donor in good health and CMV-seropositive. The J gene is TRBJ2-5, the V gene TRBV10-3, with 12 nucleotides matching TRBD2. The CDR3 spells CAISETSGGQETQYF. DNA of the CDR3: TGTGCCATCAGTGAGACTAGCGGGGGGCAAGAGACCCAGTACTTC.